These 32 T cell receptor beta chains were all obtained from the same sample, sequenced in a study of T cell changes during pregnancy in multiple sclerosis. Libraries were prepared by immunoSEQ multiplex PCR; TCRdb keeps only in-frame clonotypes and omits some of them. The sample has more than 80,000 clones; 80% to 95% are singletons. The material was peripheral blood, obtained in the first trimester of pregnancy. The receptors were gathered from a female donor with multiple sclerosis, enrolled in a pregnancy study.

V is TRBV5-4 and J is TRBJ2-7, with TRBD2 matching 9 bases. The ends lost 0 bases at V and 3 bases at J; junction bases unmatched: 10. The CDR3 consists of 17 residues. From germline, CDR1 is SGHNT and CDR2 YYREEE (reference sequence). The CDR3, as DNA: TGTGCCAGCAGCTTGGATAGCTTTTCTAGCGGGATCTACGAGCAGTACTTC. Protein sequence: CASSLDSFSSGIYEQYF.

This clone has only a few counts. The chain employs TRBV19 and TRBJ1-1; D uncertain. Germline-derived CDR1 and CDR2 are LNHDA and SQIVND (reference sequence). CDR3 length: 12 residues. V was cut by 3 bases and J by 4 bases, with 6 bases left in between. The CDR3 reads CASSIRGTEAFF. The CDR3 region has the DNA TGTGCCAGTAGTATCCGGGGCACTGAAGCTTTCTTT.

The rearrangement uses TRBV14 and TRBJ1-2; D may be TRBD1 (6 bases). The CDR3 extends over 16 amino acids. Trimming removed 3 bases at V and 6 bases at J, with 20 bases between. CDR1 is SGHDN, CDR2 FVKESK, per germline. CDR3 in DNA: TGTGCCAGCAGCCATGGCCGTCAGGGGAAGCCCGATGGCTACACCTTC. Amino acid sequence: CASSHGRQGKPDGYTF. Variable domain in full (rest from reference TRBV14 and TRBJ1-2): EAGVTQFPSHSVIEKGQTVTLRCDPISGHDNLYWYRRVMGKEIKFLLHFVKESKQDESGMPNNRFLAERTGGTYSTLKVQPAELEDSGVYFCASSHGRQGKPDGYTFGSGTRLTVV.

The CDR3 coding sequence is TGTGCCAGCAGCTTAATTGGAGGGTCCGAGACCCAGTACTTC. Translating gives CASSLIGGSETQYF. The genes are TRBV7-9 and TRBJ2-5, with a tentative D call TRBD2 (6 bases). V lost 2 bases and J lost 5, with 12 bases in between. The CDR3 has 14 amino acids. Germline CDR1 and CDR2: SEHNR and FQNEAQ (reference sequence).

J is TRBJ2-7 and V is TRBV11-2; D might be TRBD2 (5 bases). The CDR3 has 16 residues. Germline CDR1 SGHAT, CDR2 FQNNGV. Trimming cost V 1 base and J 0 bases, with 13 bases left between them. The CDR3 region is CASSLVGSSYSYEQYF. The CDR3 nucleotides are TGTGCCAGCAGCTTAGTTGGGAGTTCATACTCCTACGAGCAGTACTTC.

This chain connects TRBV27 to TRBJ2-1, with D unresolved. V dropped 5 bases and J dropped 9 bases, with 14 bases sitting between them. Germline CDR1 reads MNHEY; CDR2 reads SMNVEV (reference sequence). CDR3 length equals 13 residues. The CDR3 DNA reads as TGTGCCAGCAGTCCACACCCATCTCGTGAGCAGTTCTTC. This sequence encodes CASSPHPSREQFF.

CDR3 protein: CASSPGTVNTEAFF. The CDR3 bases are TGTGCCAGCAGCCCTGGGACAGTGAACACTGAAGCTTTCTTT. This chain connects TRBV7-3 to TRBJ1-1; 7 bases are a match to TRBD1. Unmatched junction bases numbered 3, after V lost 5 bases and J lost 0 bases. The CDR3 is made up of 14 amino acids. Germline-derived CDR1 and CDR2 are SGHTA and FQGTGA.

V is TRBV11-2 and J is TRBJ1-3; D is uncertain. The CDR3 consists of 19 residues. The germline V gene encodes CDR1 SGHAT and CDR2 FQNNGV. V lost 6 bases and J 3 bases, leaving 27 bases between the germline ends. The CDR3 here is CASRTHARAGRRNGNTIYF. The CDR3 coding sequence is TGTGCCAGCAGAACCCATGCTCGCGCAGGAAGAAGGAATGGAAACACCATATATTTT.

The chain combines TRBV30 with TRBJ2-1; TRBD1 aligns across 10 bases. The CDR3 spans 15 residues. Germline values: CDR1 GTSNPN, CDR2 SVGIG (reference sequence). V dropped 2 bases and J dropped 6; count of bases not matched to a gene: 7. The CDR3 sequence is CAWSPPDRGSNEQFF. The CDR3 DNA is TGTGCCTGGAGTCCTCCGGACAGGGGGAGCAATGAGCAGTTCTTC.

The CDR3 DNA sequence: TGTGCCAGCAGTTTACTCCCACAGGGGAGAAATCAGCCCCAGCATTTT. Translation gives CASSLLPQGRNQPQHF. This rearrangement joins TRBV28 to TRBJ1-5; 7 bases are shared with TRBD1. The CDR3 covers 16 residues. The trim removed 2 bases at V and 4 bases at J, leaving 8 bases unmatched. Germline V gene lookup returns CDR1 MDHEN and CDR2 SYDVKM.

The chain joins TRBV5-1 to TRBJ2-5; D gene unclear. The CDR3 sequence is 12 residues long. From germline, CDR1 is SGHRS and CDR2 YFSETQ. The V and J ends lost 0 bases and 4 bases respectively, with 4 bases between them. CDR3 bases: TGCGCCAGCAGCTTGGCATCAGAGACCCAGTACTTC. Its translation: CASSLASETQYF.

V usage is TRBV7-9 and J usage is TRBJ2-7; 7 bases line up with TRBD1. V shed 5 bases, J shed 2 bases, and the junction held 6 bases outside the gene matches. The CDR3 extends over 14 amino acids. Germline CDR1 reads SEHNR; CDR2 reads FQNEAQ (reference sequence). CDR3 residues: CASSHPQGAYEQYF. The CDR3 DNA sequence: TGTGCCAGCAGCCACCCGCAGGGGGCCTACGAGCAGTACTTC.

The chain links TRBV5-1 to TRBJ2-3; 8 bases match TRBD2. Germline lookup yields CDR1 SGHRS and CDR2 YFSETQ. Trimming cost V 4 bases and J 10 bases; bases outside gene matches: 11. The CDR3 runs to 14 residues. CDR3 in amino acids: CASSLGESGSAQYF. CDR3 nucleotide sequence: TGCGCCAGCAGCCTTGGGGAAAGCGGGAGTGCGCAGTATTTT.

This chain links TRBV6-1 with TRBJ2-1; D might be TRBD2 (6 bases). There are 15 residues in the CDR3. CDR1 and CDR2 from the germline V gene are MNHNS and SASEGT. Trimming removed 10 bases from V and 5 bases from J, with 21 bases in between. CDR3 protein: CATGVVGAGHNEQFF. The CDR3, as DNA: TGTGCCACCGGTGTAGTGGGAGCGGGCCACAATGAGCAGTTCTTC.

This sequence joins TRBV30 and TRBJ2-7; a possible D gene is TRBD1 (5 bases). Germline assignment: CDR1 GTSNPN and CDR2 SVGIG (reference sequence). Deletions cut 3 bases from V and 2 bases from J, with 8 bases between. The CDR3 is 12 amino acids. In DNA form, the CDR3 reads TGTGCCTGGAGGGACACCGCCTACGAGCAGTACTTC. This translates into CAWRDTAYEQYF.

V gene TRBV19 combines with J gene TRBJ2-7, with D possibly TRBD2 on 6 matching bases. The CDR3 loop spans 13 amino acids. Germline V gene lookup returns CDR1 LNHDA and CDR2 SQIVND (reference sequence). CDR3 coding DNA: TGTGCTACCGGTGGGCAGGGAGGTCTCGAGCAGTACTTC. Amino acid sequence: CATGGQGGLEQYF. Complete variable domain (other parts from reference TRBV19 and TRBJ2-7): DGGITQSPKYLFRKEGQNVTLSCEQNLNHDAMYWYRQDPGQGLRLIYYSQIVNDFQKGDIAEGYSVSREKKESFPLTVTSAQKNPTAFYLCATGGQGGLEQYFGPGTRLTVT.

J is TRBJ2-3 and V is TRBV6-4; perhaps TRBD2 as D (6 bases). This CDR3 has 16 residues. CDR1 and CDR2 (germline): MRHNA, SNTAGT. V was shortened by 0 bases and J by 6 bases, with 16 bases between the two germline ends. CDR3 bases: TGTGCCAGCAGTGACTCGGGTGGCGGAGGGGAGGATACGCAGTATTTT. Translating it yields CASSDSGGGGEDTQYF.

The rearrangement joins TRBV9 to TRBJ2-5; the match to TRBD1 covers 10 bases. Trimming removed 3 bases from V and 3 bases from J; junction bases left unmatched: 2. The germline CDR1 and CDR2 sequences are SGDLS and YYNGEE. The CDR3 runs to 14 residues. The CDR3 sequence: CASSATGGEETQYF. The CDR3 DNA follows: TGTGCCAGCAGCGCGACAGGGGGCGAAGAGACCCAGTACTTC. Combining the CDR3 with reference TRBV9 and TRBJ2-5 gives the whole variable domain DSGVTQTPKHLITATGQRVTLRCSPRSGDLSVYWYQQSLDQGLQFLIQYYNGEERAKGNILERFSAQQFPDLHSELNLSSLELGDSALYFCASSATGGEETQYFGPGTRLLVL.

The J gene is TRBJ2-3, the V gene TRBV18; 10 nucleotides line up with TRBD1. The J segment lost 3 bases and the V segment lost 6 bases, leaving 3 bases of the junction unmatched. CDR1 and CDR2 from the germline V gene are KGHSH and LQKENI. The CDR3 consists of 14 residues. The CDR3 spells CASSPDRGTDTQYF. The CDR3 region has the DNA TGTGCCAGCTCCCCGGACAGGGGGACAGATACGCAGTATTTT. Looking up the rest from reference TRBV18 and TRBJ2-3 gives the full variable domain: NAGVMQNPRHLVRRRGQEARLRCSPMKGHSHVYWYRQLPEEGLKFMVYLQKENIIDESGMPKERFSAEFPKEGPSILRIQQVVRGDSAAYFCASSPDRGTDTQYFGPGTRLTVL.

The chain couples TRBV28 to TRBJ1-5, with a weak D call TRBD1 (5 bases). CDR1 is MDHEN, CDR2 SYDVKM, per germline. Trimming shortened V by 5 bases and J by 6 bases, and 17 bases separated the two germline ends. The CDR3 extends over 15 amino acids. As DNA, the CDR3 is TGTGCCAGCAGTCCTCAAACAGGAACTGGTCAGCCCCAGCATTTT. Protein: CASSPQTGTGQPQHF.

The genes are TRBV2 and TRBJ2-3, with a tentative D call TRBD2 (5 bases). The V end lost 4 bases, the J end lost 5 bases, and 13 bases lay between the germline ends. This CDR3 region has 14 residues. CDR1 and CDR2 (germline): SNHLY, FYNNEI. The CDR3 region is CASSARLAGDTQYF. DNA of the CDR3: TGTGCCAGCAGTGCTCGGCTAGCCGGAGATACGCAGTATTTT.

This sequence joins TRBV19 and TRBJ1-2; 7 positions agree with TRBD1. Trimming took 5 bases from V and 0 from J; bases not matched to a gene: 3. The length of the CDR3 is 14 residues. Per germline, CDR1 LNHDA and CDR2 SQIVND (reference sequence). CDR3: CASSPGTANYGYTF. The CDR3 DNA is TGTGCCAGTAGTCCCGGGACAGCTAACTATGGCTACACCTTC.

The chain employs TRBV6-4 and TRBJ2-3, with 8 bases that match TRBD2. V gave up 4 bases and J gave up 3 bases; unmatched junction bases: 6. Germline CDR1 MRHNA, CDR2 SNTAGT. CDR3 length: 15 amino acids. The DNA of the CDR3 is TGTGCCAGCAGTGCCCAGCGGGAGCCTACAGATACGCAGTATTTT. It yields the protein CASSAQREPTDTQYF.

The V gene is TRBV18, the J gene TRBJ2-5, with D possibly being TRBD1 or TRBD2 (6 bases each). Trimming left V 6 bases short and J 2 bases short, with 16 bases between. The CDR3 length is 15 residues. CDR1 is KGHSH, CDR2 LQKENI, per germline. The CDR3 protein is CASSPGAGQQETQYF. In DNA form, the CDR3 reads TGTGCCAGCTCCCCAGGGGCGGGGCAGCAAGAGACCCAGTACTTC. The whole variable domain, remainder taken from reference TRBV18 and TRBJ2-5, is NAGVMQNPRHLVRRRGQEARLRCSPMKGHSHVYWYRQLPEEGLKFMVYLQKENIIDESGMPKERFSAEFPKEGPSILRIQQVVRGDSAAYFCASSPGAGQQETQYFGPGTRLLVL.

The chain couples TRBV21-1 to TRBJ2-4; the D call TRBD2 from the table was never checked on the DNA. TRBV21-1 is a documented pseudogene. The CDR3 consists of 17 residues. As DNA, the CDR3 is TGTGCCAGCAGCAAAGTTGGGAGCGCAACAGCCAAAAACATTCAGTACTTC. Encoded protein: CASSKVGSATAKNIQYF.

The genes are TRBV6-5 and TRBJ2-7; a weak D match, TRBD1 (7 bases). This CDR3 is built from 15 residues. CDR1 and CDR2 from the germline V gene are MNHEY and SVGAGI. Deletions cut 6 bases from V and 0 bases from J, with 15 bases between. Here the CDR3 DNA reads TGTGCCAGCAGCCGCGGGACAGAAGACTCCTACGAGCAGTACTTC. It codes for CASSRGTEDSYEQYF.

The rearrangement uses TRBV5-4 and TRBJ2-7, with D perhaps matching TRBD2 (6 bases). Trimming left V 4 bases short and J 5 bases short, with 16 bases between. Per the germline V gene, CDR1 is SGHNT and CDR2 is YYREEE (reference sequence). The CDR3 consists of 14 residues. The CDR3 here is CASSQPLAPHEQYF. CDR3 DNA sequence: TGTGCCAGCAGCCAACCCCTAGCGCCCCACGAGCAGTACTTC.

CDR3 coding DNA: TGTGCCAGCAGATTAGGGCCTGCCCGGGGCACTGAAGCTTTCTTT. Protein: CASRLGPARGTEAFF. The chain is built from TRBV6-5 and TRBJ1-1, with D uncertain. The ends were cut back, 6 bases at V and 4 bases at J, with 18 bases in the middle. Germline CDR1 is MNHEY and CDR2 is SVGAGI. The CDR3 covers 15 residues.

This chain connects TRBV6-1 to TRBJ2-2; tentative D call: TRBD1 (6 bases). Germline CDR1 MNHNS, CDR2 SASEGT. This CDR3 is built from 15 residues. V was trimmed by 6 bases and J by 0 bases, leaving 11 bases between them. CDR3 nucleotide sequence: TGTGCCAGCAGAAGGGGGACGGCGAACACCGGGGAGCTGTTTTTT. Encoded protein: CASRRGTANTGELFF.

This chain's CDR3 is CASSPQMNTEAFF. In DNA form, the CDR3 reads TGTGCCAGTAGTCCTCAGATGAACACTGAAGCTTTCTTT. This chain links TRBV19 with TRBJ1-1; D is undetermined. CDR1 LNHDA and CDR2 SQIVND come from the germline V gene (reference sequence). The CDR3 length is 13 residues. The ends were cut back, 5 bases at V and 0 bases at J, with 7 bases in the middle.

The chain combines TRBV2 with TRBJ1-2, with D perhaps TRBD1 (5 bases). The CDR3 loop spans 16 amino acids. The ends were cut back, 2 bases at V and 0 bases at J, with 13 bases in the middle. The germline gives CDR1 SNHLY, CDR2 FYNNEI. The chain's CDR3 is CASSEWGGEANYGYTF. CDR3 bases: TGTGCCAGCAGTGAATGGGGGGGGGAAGCTAACTATGGCTACACCTTC.

The V and J genes are TRBV7-9 and TRBJ2-1; D might be TRBD1 (5 bases). The germline V gene encodes CDR1 SEHNR and CDR2 FQNEAQ (reference sequence). This CDR3 has 16 amino acids. With 5 bases removed from V and 9 bases from J, the gap between germline ends came to 23 bases. CDR3 loop: CASSPDTAHTIGEQFF. DNA for the CDR3: TGTGCCAGCAGCCCGGACACAGCCCACACAATTGGTGAGCAGTTCTTC.